The T cell receptor (beta chain) described here comes from a study of cytomegalovirus exposure and HLA in healthy donors. At the time of sampling, donors were nominally healthy, though unrecorded immune exposures were likely. General study points: Researchers catalogued about 160 TCR beta chains as cytomegalovirus-associated. An analysis was carried out later, and it reportedly showed fewer N-insertions in an Asian-associated ancestry cluster than the roughly 700-donor mean. A later analysis by the authors found several of the most significant clusters apparently linked to common viral pathogens.

Germline CDR1 and CDR2: SQVTM and ANQGSEA. V was clipped by 5 bases and J by 1 base, with 13 bases between them. The CDR3 has 14 residues. PCR used 60 Vbeta primers and 13 Jbeta primers. Generated by immunoSEQ multiplex PCR, the TCRdb table keeps only in-frame clones and is missing some. The table records some 100,000 clones, roughly 83% of them present only once. About this clone: Its antigen is as yet unknown.

The specimen sequenced was PBMCs. This receptor was obtained from a male donor in good health and CMV-seropositive. This sequence joins TRBV29-1 and TRBJ2-3; a possible D gene is TRBD2 (5 bases). CDR3 sequence reads: CSVKAGSGTDTQYF. DNA of the CDR3: TGCAGCGTTAAGGCGGGTTCAGGCACAGATACGCAGTATTTT.